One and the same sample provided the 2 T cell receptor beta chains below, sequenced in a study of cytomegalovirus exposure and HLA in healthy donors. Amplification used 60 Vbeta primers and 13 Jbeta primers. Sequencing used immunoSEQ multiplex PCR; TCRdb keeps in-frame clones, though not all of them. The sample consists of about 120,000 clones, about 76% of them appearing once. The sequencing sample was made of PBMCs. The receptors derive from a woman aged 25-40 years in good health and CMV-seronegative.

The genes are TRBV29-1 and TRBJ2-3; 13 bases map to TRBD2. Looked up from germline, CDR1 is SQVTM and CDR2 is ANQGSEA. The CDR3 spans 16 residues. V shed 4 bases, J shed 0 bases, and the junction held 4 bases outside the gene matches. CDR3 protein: CSVGGTSGASTDTQYF. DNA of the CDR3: TGCAGCGTTGGGGGGACTAGCGGGGCTAGCACAGATACGCAGTATTTT.

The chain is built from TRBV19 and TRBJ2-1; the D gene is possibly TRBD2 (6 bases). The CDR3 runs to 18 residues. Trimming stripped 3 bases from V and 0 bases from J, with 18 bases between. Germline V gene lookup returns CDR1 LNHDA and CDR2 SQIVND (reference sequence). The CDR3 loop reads CASSMRGRGPRSYNEQFF. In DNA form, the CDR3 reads TGTGCCAGTAGTATGCGGGGTCGGGGACCCCGCTCCTACAATGAGCAGTTCTTC.